This T cell receptor beta chain was profiled in a study of blood T cell repertoires in COVID-19. The CDR3 runs to 15 residues. CDR1 and CDR2 from the germline V gene are SGHVS and FNYEAQ. Trimming took off 2 bases at V and 3 bases at J, with 14 bases between the two ends. Authors' processing steps: It was from reference gene primer amplification that nucleated cell counts were estimated. Using immunoSEQ multiplex PCR, the repertoire was profiled, and TCRdb retains in-frame clones only, with some absent. That table furnishes V, J and clone size, whereas the DNA furnished D and trimming. This sample has roughly 230,000 clones, with around 92% found just once.

Sequencing was carried out using PBMCs or T cells enriched from blood (not recorded which). The rearrangement joins TRBV7-6 to TRBJ2-7; tentatively, D is TRBD1 (6 bases). The receptor was isolated from a woman in her 30s with acute COVID-19. The CDR3: CASSLTWGQVYEQYF. In DNA form, the CDR3 reads TGTGCCAGCAGCTTAACCTGGGGGCAGGTCTACGAGCAGTACTTC.